This entry lists 17 T cell receptor beta chains sequenced from one sample in a study of T cell responses to AZD1222 COVID-19 vaccine (dated by TCRdb to the early 2020s). The method was the immunoSEQ multiplex PCR assay. Here the immuneACCESS table is served through TCRdb, limited to in-frame sequences with V and J called. Missing clones are a known gap in these copies; in checked studies unresolved V genes cover under half, and the rest lacks a known reason. The sample table shows 110,000 to 150,000 clones, and 80% to 90% are seen once. The top ten clones comprise less than 9.5% of the sample. The meaning of the sample's time point label: baseline before first vaccination. Sequenced here: peripheral blood, sampled on day 0 of AZD1222 vaccination. Receptors were obtained from an adult in good health.

The V call is TRBV19, the J call TRBJ1-2; TRBD1 is a possible D gene (6 bases). This CDR3 is 13 amino acids long. V lost 7 bases and J lost 3, with 12 bases in between. Germline CDR1 is LNHDA and CDR2 is SQIVND (reference sequence). DNA of the CDR3: TGTGCCAGTAAAGGGGGATACGACTATGGCTACACCTTC. Its protein product is CASKGGYDYGYTF.

J is TRBJ2-7 and V is TRBV4-1; TRBD1 is a possible D gene (5 bases). The CDR3 spans 13 residues. CDR1 and CDR2 (germline): MGHRA, YSYEKL. V was pared by 1 base and J by 2 bases, with 6 bases between. The CDR3 DNA reads TGCGCCAGCAGCCAAGGACAGACCTACGAGCAGTACTTC. Its translation is CASSQGQTYEQYF.

The sample holds one count of this clone. CDR3 in amino acids: CASRDGIYGYTF. The CDR3 DNA follows: TGTGCCAGCCGGGACGGAATCTATGGCTACACCTTC. The genes are TRBV28 and TRBJ1-2, with D perhaps matching TRBD1 (5 bases). The CDR3 runs 12 residues. The V and J ends lost 8 bases and 4 bases respectively, with 11 bases between them. CDR1 is MDHEN and CDR2 is SYDVKM in the germline V gene.

Only a few counts were recorded for this clone. The CDR3 here is CASSLDRVGSRTGELFF. CDR3 nucleotides: TGTGCCAGCAGCTTAGACAGAGTCGGTTCTCGGACCGGGGAGCTGTTTTTT. V and J are TRBV11-3 and TRBJ2-2; D unresolved. The CDR3 extends over 17 amino acids. V lost 0 bases and J 5 bases, leaving 16 bases between the germline ends. Germline V gene data show CDR1 as SGHNT and CDR2 as YENEEA.

The chain couples TRBV5-1 to TRBJ2-7; TRBD1 or TRBD2 may be the D gene (5 bases each). Trimming shortened V by 4 bases and J by 6 bases, and 14 bases separated the two germline ends. The CDR3 consists of 13 residues. Germline V gives CDR1 SGHRS, CDR2 YFSETQ. In nucleotides, the CDR3 is TGCGCCAGCAGCCTACCGGGACCGGCCGAGCAGTACTTC. It is translated as CASSLPGPAEQYF.

V and J are TRBV6-5 and TRBJ2-5; maybe TRBD1 (5 bases). Trimming removed 6 bases from V and 0 bases from J, with 11 bases in between. Germline V gives CDR1 MNHEY, CDR2 SVGAGI. This CDR3 region has 14 residues. The CDR3 region has the DNA TGTGCCAGCAGCGTGACAGCATACCAAGAGACCCAGTACTTC. Its translation: CASSVTAYQETQYF.

This chain connects TRBV28 to TRBJ1-5; D gene uncertain. Trimming removed 1 base from V and 5 bases from J, with 12 bases in between. Germline CDR1 MDHEN, CDR2 SYDVKM. This CDR3 comprises 15 residues. DNA of the CDR3: TGTGCCAGCAGTTTATTGATCCAGCCTGATCAGCCCCAGCATTTT. Protein product: CASSLLIQPDQPQHF.

V and J are TRBV5-5 and TRBJ2-1; D could derive from TRBD1 or TRBD2 (5 bases each). Germline V gives CDR1 SGHKS, CDR2 YYEKEE (reference sequence). V was pared by 7 bases and J by 0 bases, with 20 bases between. The CDR3 runs to 17 residues. The CDR3 here is CASAPRGATSSYNEQFF. The CDR3, as DNA: TGTGCCAGCGCGCCTCGAGGGGCTACTAGCTCCTACAATGAGCAGTTCTTC.

This sequence joins TRBV5-1 and TRBJ2-5; 7 bases fit TRBD1. From germline, CDR1 is SGHRS and CDR2 YFSETQ. Trimming cost V 4 bases and J 2 bases; bases outside gene matches: 17. The CDR3 extends over 18 amino acids. CDR3 nucleotides: TGCGCCAGCAGCCCCGACAGGGTTCGAATCGAGATACAAGAGACCCAGTACTTC. Encoded protein: CASSPDRVRIEIQETQYF.

V gene TRBV19 combines with J gene TRBJ1-1, with a tentative D call TRBD1 (5 bases). The CDR3 extends over 16 amino acids. The ends were cut back, 1 base at V and 2 bases at J, with 14 bases in the middle. CDR1 and CDR2 (germline): LNHDA, SQIVND (reference sequence). CDR3 bases: TGTGCCAGTAGTATAGTAGGAGGGGTGAAAAACACTGAAGCTTTCTTT. Its translation is CASSIVGGVKNTEAFF.

The CDR3 loop reads CASSPTGNTEAFF. The CDR3 bases are TGTGCCAGCAGTCCCACAGGGAACACTGAAGCTTTCTTT. The chain has TRBV12-3 or TRBV12-4 and TRBJ1-1; a weak D match, TRBD1 (5 bases). Trimming shortened V by 5 bases and J by 1 base, and 8 bases separated the two germline ends. This CDR3 has 13 amino acids.

Here the CDR3 DNA reads TGTGCCAGCAGCGCCCCGGGGGGACGTACTAATGAAAAACTGTTTTTT. Translated: CASSAPGGRTNEKLFF. The rearrangement uses TRBV9 and TRBJ1-4, with D tentatively TRBD1 (5 bases). Trimming cost V 3 bases and J 2 bases, with 14 bases left between them. Germline V CDR1 and CDR2: SGDLS, YYNGEE. The CDR3 runs to 16 residues. Full variable domain (missing parts from reference TRBV9 and TRBJ1-4): DSGVTQTPKHLITATGQRVTLRCSPRSGDLSVYWYQQSLDQGLQFLIQYYNGEERAKGNILERFSAQQFPDLHSELNLSSLELGDSALYFCASSAPGGRTNEKLFFGSGTQLSVL.

The J gene is TRBJ1-2, the V gene TRBV19; 9 positions match TRBD1. Looked up from germline, CDR1 is LNHDA and CDR2 is SQIVND (reference sequence). CDR3 length: 16 amino acids. Trimming removed 2 bases from V and 6 bases from J; junction bases left unmatched: 10. CDR3 coding DNA: TGTGCCAGTAGTATACAAAAACCGGGACAGGGAAATGGCTACACCTTC. This sequence encodes CASSIQKPGQGNGYTF.

The chain has TRBV7-2 and TRBJ2-3, with D tentatively TRBD1 (5 bases). CDR1 SGHTA and CDR2 FQGNSA come from the germline V gene. Deletions cut 0 bases from V and 2 bases from J, with 18 bases between. The CDR3 is made up of 18 amino acids. CDR3 DNA sequence: TGTGCCAGCAGCTTAGCGCATGTTGACAGCTATATCACAGATACGCAGTATTTT. Translated: CASSLAHVDSYITDTQYF.

The CDR3 DNA is TGCGCCAGCAGCCAAAATTCACAGGGAACCGGGGAGCTGTTTTTT. Translated, it gives CASSQNSQGTGELFF. This chain joins TRBV4-1 and TRBJ2-2, with D perhaps TRBD1 (6 bases). The CDR3 is 15 residues long. Per the germline V gene, CDR1 is MGHRA and CDR2 is YSYEKL. V lost 2 bases and J 5 bases, leaving 12 bases between the germline ends.

This sequence joins TRBV6-5 and TRBJ1-5; D remains unclear. Trimming removed 2 bases from V and 1 base from J, with 12 bases in between. The CDR3 is 16 amino acids. Germline V CDR1 and CDR2: MNHEY, SVGAGI. CDR3 coding DNA: TGTGCCAGCAGTTACGCTCCGCGGGGAAGCAATCAGCCCCAGCATTTT. Its protein is CASSYAPRGSNQPQHF.

The chain recombines TRBV7-2 with TRBJ1-5, with 9 bases identical to TRBD1. Trimming removed 3 bases from V and 5 bases from J; junction bases left unmatched: 2. The CDR3 spans 14 residues. The germline V gene has CDR1 SGHTA and CDR2 FQGNSA. In DNA, the CDR3 is TGTGCCAGCAGCTTGAGACAGGGGGATCAGCCCCAGCATTTT. Its translation: CASSLRQGDQPQHF. Full variable domain (missing parts from reference TRBV7-2 and TRBJ1-5): GAGVSQSPSNKVTEKGKDVELRCDPISGHTALYWYRQSLGQGLEFLIYFQGNSAPDKSGLPSDRFSAERTGGSVSTLTIQRTQQEDSAVYLCASSLRQGDQPQHFGDGTRLSIL.